This TCR beta chain derives from a study of cytomegalovirus exposure and HLA in healthy donors (TCRdb year 2017). Context from the whole study: An earlier analysis of several hundred of the donors reported 250 to 300 Gb of sequence data and 117 million unique TCR beta sequences from about 180 million T cells. Roughly 300 gigabases of sequencing data and approximately 91 million unique TCR sequences made up an early release that covered over 550 HLA-typed donors. Of the 300 to 500 genotyped donors, 75% to 85% were placed in the genetic ancestry cluster associated with self-reported Caucasian donors. The aim of the study was to test whether cataloging public T cell receptors could identify signatures of past pathogen exposure. The study profiled the T cell repertoires of more than 500 subjects by immunosequencing and related them to cytomegalovirus serostatus. A separate validation cohort of 100 to 150 different subjects was used in addition to the 666-subject first cohort. To predict cytomegalovirus infection status, the study combined high-throughput TCR immunosequencing, statistical association of individual TCRs with disease status, and machine learning. In a later analysis, previously published TCR beta repertoires from some 640 donors were re-analyzed and high-resolution HLA genotyping was added so that TCR occurrence patterns could be studied. The later analysis used no new phenotypic data to find candidate immune exposures, relying instead on TCR beta sequences and their occurrence across donors. An earlier analysis of 587 of the donors used high-throughput TCR beta sequencing to judge whether each TCR beta V gene segment behaved as functional or pseudogenic. Donor age, sex, ethnicity and CMV serostatus were compiled alongside the repertoire data. A later genetic analysis took genome-wide SNP genotypes for about 55% of the 666 donors and used that subset as a discovery cohort. Every repertoire in the discovery cohort had been generated on one and the same sequencing platform. Class I and class II HLA loci were covered by the typing at four-digit resolution. Typing coverage varied by locus: roughly 620-630 donors for A, B, C, DRB1 and DQB1; under 550 for DQA1; approximately 570 for DPA1; about 450 for DPB1. Because of strong linkage in the cohort, roughly five DR-DQ haplotypes were treated as single units for association and clustering. Across approximately 420 genotyped donors of the cohort, an average of roughly 250,000 unique TCR beta nucleotide sequences per donor were sequenced, and roughly a sixth of those sequences were non-productive.

The CDR3 covers 15 residues, taking in both the cysteine and the phenylalanine. Kept here is only the CDR3 DNA, which spans 45 bases and is read in frame from base 1. The germline V gene encodes CDR1 SGDLS and CDR2 YYNGEE. V is trimmed back by 2 bases and J by 6 bases, and the junction contains 6 bases that no gene match accounts for. The research as a whole found: Correlated functional status among segregating V segments might reflect linkage disequilibrium, but an unknown experimental factor could not be ruled out. In an earlier analysis of more than 500 of the donors, most TCR beta V segments appeared in productive rearrangements about 90% or about 30% of the time, broadly matching IMGT annotations. Most TCR sequences were seen in very few donors, while some public TCRs were found in many individuals. A later analysis found that HLA-associated TCR beta chains were more clonally expanded and had lower generation probabilities than equally common non-associated chains. Compared with the approximately 670-donor mean, donors in an Asian-associated ancestry cluster had fewer N-insertions in productive TCRs, according to a later genetic analysis. In a later analysis, about 17,000 TCR beta sequences were associated with specific HLA alleles at a false discovery rate of 0.05. Most CMV-associated TCR beta chains appeared to be HLA-restricted in a later analysis, and the HLA associations seemed to be driven largely by CMV exposure. Three of the identified cytomegalovirus-associated TCR beta chains were confirmed in vitro to be specific for cytomegalovirus antigens. The cohort was sequenced for TCR beta chains only, and without alpha or paired-chain data the features that could be detected were limited. The study gave a list of around 170 TCR beta chains associated with cytomegalovirus. Because the 87-base-pair reads could not distinguish some IMGT-functional V segments, including TRBV6-2 and TRBV6-3, those segments were excluded. The authors suggested that the approach could potentially be extended to other disease states and immunological phenotypes. In a later genetic analysis, a missense DCLRE1C variant was associated with V-gene and J-gene trimming of TCR beta chains, and the association was replicated in an independent cohort. The sequencing pipeline was judged likely to have produced a cluster of highly shared sequence variants as a technical artifact. Because some donors lacked HLA typing at each locus, the association tests relied only on the typed subset. According to a later analysis, parvovirus B19, influenza, CMV and Epstein-Barr virus appeared linked to several top co-occurrence clusters. When HLA alleles, especially DR and DQ, strongly co-occurred, attributing TCR associations to individual alleles was difficult. Immune exposure information for the cohort was limited to CMV serostatus. Because counts were too low, some 16 rarely observed V segments, including chromosome 9 orphons, were excluded from the earlier analysis of 587 of the donors. In a later analysis, the rate of TCR association differed among HLA loci, with DRB1 alleles having the most associated TCRs and HLA-C alleles having the fewest. The classifier was reported to diagnose cytomegalovirus status with high specificity and sensitivity in both the original and validation cohorts. A further reported finding was that TCR beta sequences accurately predicted the HLA-A and HLA-B alleles for most subjects in the first cohort. The presence/absence analyses assumed that sequencing depth was roughly uniform across donors, and that assumption may not be true.

The method behind the library was the immunoSEQ multiplex PCR assay. A mixture of 60 forward primers for TCR Vbeta segments and 13 reverse primers for TCR Jbeta segments was used in the multiplex PCR. A multiplex PCR assay on genomic DNA amplified the CDR3 region of rearranged TCR beta genes. The amplified TCR beta libraries were sequenced on the Illumina HiSeq System as 87-base-pair reads. The paper's data handling went like this. Across the 670 or so repertoires, a later analysis counted 80 million or so unique TCR beta chains, approximately 12 million of which were shared by at least two donors. To remove PCR and sequencing errors, raw reads were error-corrected and collapsed into unique sequences using a nearest-neighbor algorithm that merged closely related sequences. V, D and J gene segments were assigned by aligning CDR3 sequences to IMGT reference sequences. Each retained sequence needed at least a six-nucleotide match to both a V gene segment and a J gene segment. A rearrangement was called productive if the CDR3 had no stop codons and remained in frame with V and J, and every other rearrangement was called non-productive. Following IMGT convention, CDR3 was defined as the stretch from the second conserved V-encoded cysteine to the conserved J-encoded phenylalanine. The earlier analysis of a few hundred of the donors excluded any sequence lacking an unambiguous match to a single V gene segment. An earlier analysis of several hundred of the donors called V segments functional above 56.7% productive rearrangements and segregating when the between-donor standard deviation exceeded 5%. A statistical classification framework was developed to diagnose cytomegalovirus status using the catalog of TCR beta chain sequences. A later analysis assigned V and J genes by comparing TCR nucleotide sequences with IMGT/GENE-DB human TR gene sequences. A later analysis assigned CDR3 sequences and most-parsimonious VDJ recombination scenarios with the TCRdist pipeline. In a later analysis, every TCR beta chain was defined by the combination of its CDR3 amino acid sequence and its V-gene family, and reads without a unique V-gene family were dropped. As a way to deal with suspected cross-contamination and a sequencing artifact, a later analysis dropped nearly 600 nucleotide sequences that were highly shared and had low generation probability. In a later analysis, a clonal expansion index for each public chain was calculated from normalized within-repertoire ranks of inferred template counts. A later analysis computed generation probabilities with a VDJ recombination model fitted to out-of-frame rearrangements, and checked the results against IGoR. In a later analysis, TCR-TCR, TCR-HLA and TCR-CMV co-occurrence was scored with hypergeometric tests, and a repertoire-size bias correction was applied to TCR pairs. In a later analysis, false discovery rates were estimated by permuting HLA or CMV assignments 20 times. In a later analysis, co-occurring TCRs were grouped with DBSCAN, and TCRdist sequence similarity was added when clustering was performed within HLA-allele-positive subsets. Repertoires with fewer than 30,000 or more than 120,000 public chains were left out of co-occurrence clustering, as were four to six repertoires with anomalous nucleotide sharing. TCRdb's version of the immuneACCESS table is confined to in-frame rearrangements and falls short of the full clone set. An unresolved V gene accounts for under half of the shortfall where checked; the remainder is of unknown origin. Clone size and the V and J calls come from that table; the DNA yielded D and trimming. Present in this sample are around 64,000 clones, 86% of which were seen just once. The ten largest clones add up to approximately 1.9% of the sample.

Comments on this clone: Its antigen has not been determined. Base qualities were left out, and no much larger clone turns up one base away.

The cohort was made up of about 670 healthy bone marrow donors. Cohort members were all nominally healthy when sampled, although unrecorded immune exposures were likely present. The donor tested CMV seronegative and was one of the 352 seronegative cohort members. Each donor provided a peripheral blood sample, and peripheral blood mononuclear cells were used for TCR beta sequencing. The Qiagen DNeasy Blood Extraction Kit was used to extract genomic DNA from the blood cell samples. The V gene is TRBV9 and the J gene is TRBJ2-1; TRBD2 matches 9 bases in the middle. Material for sequencing was PBMCs. The sequence derives from a woman in her 30s in good health and CMV-seronegative. CDR3 sequence: CASSVGLALGNEQFF. The nucleotides read TGTGCCAGCAGCGTGGGACTAGCATTGGGCAATGAGCAGTTCTTC. The CDR3 plus the reference TRBV9 and TRBJ2-1 genes for the other parts give the full variable domain: DSGVTQTPKHLITATGQRVTLRCSPRSGDLSVYWYQQSLDQGLQFLIQYYNGEERAKGNILERFSAQQFPDLHSELNLSSLELGDSALYFCASSVGLALGNEQFFGPGTRLTVL.